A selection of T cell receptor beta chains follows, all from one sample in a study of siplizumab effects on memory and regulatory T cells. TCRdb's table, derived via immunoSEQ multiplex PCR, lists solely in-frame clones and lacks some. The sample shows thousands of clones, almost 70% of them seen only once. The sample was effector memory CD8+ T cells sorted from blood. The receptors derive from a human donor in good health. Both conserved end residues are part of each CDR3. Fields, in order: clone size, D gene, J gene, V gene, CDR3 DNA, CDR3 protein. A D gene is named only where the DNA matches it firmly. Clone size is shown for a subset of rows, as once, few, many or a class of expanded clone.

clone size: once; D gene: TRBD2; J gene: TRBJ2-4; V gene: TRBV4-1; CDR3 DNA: TGCGCCAGCAGCCAAGAGGGCAGCGGGAGCGCCAAAAACATTCAGTACTTC; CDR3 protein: CASSQEGSGSAKNIQYF
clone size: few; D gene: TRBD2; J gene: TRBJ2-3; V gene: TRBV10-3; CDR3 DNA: TGTGCCATCAGTGATCTAGCGGGGGTGGACACAGATACGCAGTATTTT; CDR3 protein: CAISDLAGVDTDTQYF
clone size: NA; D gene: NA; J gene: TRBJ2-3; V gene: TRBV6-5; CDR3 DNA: TGTGCCAGCAGTGCAGGCGGCGGCACAGATACGCAGTATTTT; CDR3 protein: CASSAGGGTDTQYF
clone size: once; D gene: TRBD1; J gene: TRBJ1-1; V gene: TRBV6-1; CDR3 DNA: TGTGCCAGCAGTGAAGCGGCTGGGACAGGGGACGCTGAAGCTTTCTTT; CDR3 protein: CASSEAAGTGDAEAFF
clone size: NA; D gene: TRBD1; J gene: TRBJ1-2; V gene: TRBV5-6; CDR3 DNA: TGTGCCAGCAGCTTGAATGGACAGGGGCCTAACTATGGCTACACCTTC; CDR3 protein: CASSLNGQGPNYGYTF
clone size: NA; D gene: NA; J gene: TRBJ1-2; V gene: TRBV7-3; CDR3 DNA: TGTGCCAGCAGCTTAATGGGAGAGAGCTATGGCTACACCTTC; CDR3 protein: CASSLMGESYGYTF
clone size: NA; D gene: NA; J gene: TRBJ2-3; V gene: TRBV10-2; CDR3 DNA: TGCGCCAGCAGTATCTGGACAGGGAGGGGCGCAGATACGCAGTATTTT; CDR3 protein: CASSIWTGRGADTQYF
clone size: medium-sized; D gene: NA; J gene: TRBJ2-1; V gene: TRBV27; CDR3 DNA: TGTGCCAGCAGTCCCCTAGACATGTCCAATGAGCAGTTCTTC; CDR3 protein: CASSPLDMSNEQFF
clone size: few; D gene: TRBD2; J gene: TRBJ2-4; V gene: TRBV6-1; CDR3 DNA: TGTGCCAGCAGTGAAGACGGAGCGGGGCCAAACATTCAGTACTTC; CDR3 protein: CASSEDGAGPNIQYF
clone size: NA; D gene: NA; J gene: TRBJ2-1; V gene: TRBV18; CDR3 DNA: TGTGCCAGCTCAGCTGACAGGTACAATGAGCAGTTCTTC; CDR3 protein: CASSADRYNEQFF
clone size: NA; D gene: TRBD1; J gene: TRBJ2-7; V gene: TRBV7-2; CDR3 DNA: TGTGCCAGCAGCAAGACAGGGCCCCCCTACGAGCAGTACTTC; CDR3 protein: CASSKTGPPYEQYF
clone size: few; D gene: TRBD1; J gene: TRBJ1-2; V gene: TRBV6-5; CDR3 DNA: TGTGCCCGCAGGGACCGGGACAGGGGGGGTGGCTACACCTTC; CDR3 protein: CARRDRDRGGGYTF
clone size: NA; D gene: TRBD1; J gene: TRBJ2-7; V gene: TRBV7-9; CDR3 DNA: TGTGCCAGCAGCCTAAACTACGGGACAGCAAACTACGAGCAGTACTTC; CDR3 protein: CASSLNYGTANYEQYF
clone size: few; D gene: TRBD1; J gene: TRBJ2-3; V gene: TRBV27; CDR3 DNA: TGTGCCAGCAGTTCCGCCGGACAGGGGGCAGATACGCAGTATTTT; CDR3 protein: CASSSAGQGADTQYF
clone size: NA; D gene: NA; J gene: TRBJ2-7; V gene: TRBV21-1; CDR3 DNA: TGTGCCAGCAGCTCGAGAACACCAGGGACCCACGAGCAGTACTTC; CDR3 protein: CASSSRTPGTHEQYF
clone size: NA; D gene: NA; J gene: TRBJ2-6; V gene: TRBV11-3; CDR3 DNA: TGTGCCAGCAGCCCCAGGGCCCACTCTGGGGCCAACGTCCTGACTTTC; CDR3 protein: CASSPRAHSGANVLTF
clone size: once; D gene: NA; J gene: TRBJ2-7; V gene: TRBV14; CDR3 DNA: TGTGCCAGCAGCCCTAGCATATCATACGAGCAGTACTTC; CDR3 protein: CASSPSISYEQYF
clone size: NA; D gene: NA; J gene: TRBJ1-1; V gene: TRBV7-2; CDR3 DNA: TGTGCCAGCAGCATGGACACTGAAGCTTTCTTT; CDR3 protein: CASSMDTEAFF
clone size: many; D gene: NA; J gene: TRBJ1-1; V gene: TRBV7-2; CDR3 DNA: TGTGCCAGCAGCTTAGTCAACATTAACACTGAAGCTTTCTTT; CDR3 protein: CASSLVNINTEAFF
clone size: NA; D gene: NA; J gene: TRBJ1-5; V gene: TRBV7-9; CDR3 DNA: TGTGCCAGCAGCCAAGGCGGGTCACAGCCCCAGCATTTT; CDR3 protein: CASSQGGSQPQHF
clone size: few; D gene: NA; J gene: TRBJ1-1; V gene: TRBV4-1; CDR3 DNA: TGCGCCAGCAGCCCCTCCGGCCCTAACACTGAAGCTTTCTTT; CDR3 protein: CASSPSGPNTEAFF
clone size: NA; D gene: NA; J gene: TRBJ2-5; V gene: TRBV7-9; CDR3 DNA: TGTGCCAGCAGCTTTAACGACGGTGGAAATCAAGAGACCCAGTACTTC; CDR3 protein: CASSFNDGGNQETQYF
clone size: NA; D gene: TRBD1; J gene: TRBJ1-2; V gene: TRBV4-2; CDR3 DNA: TGTGCCAGCAGCCCGCCAGGACAGGGCGGCACCTATGGCTACACCTTC; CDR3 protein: CASSPPGQGGTYGYTF
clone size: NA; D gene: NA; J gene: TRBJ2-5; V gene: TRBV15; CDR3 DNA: TGTGCCACCAGCACCCAGGTGGGGGGACAAGAGACCCAGTACTTC; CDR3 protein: CATSTQVGGQETQYF
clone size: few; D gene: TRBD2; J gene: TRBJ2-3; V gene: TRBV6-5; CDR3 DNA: TGTGCCAGCAGTTACAGCGGGGGGGTCACAGATACGCAGTATTTT; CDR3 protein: CASSYSGGVTDTQYF
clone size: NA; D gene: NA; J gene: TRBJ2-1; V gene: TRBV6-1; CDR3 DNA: TGTGCCAGCAGTGAAGTGGGCAGCTCCTACAATGAGCAGTTCTTC; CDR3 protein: CASSEVGSSYNEQFF
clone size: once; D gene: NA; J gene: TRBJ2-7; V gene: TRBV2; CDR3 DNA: TGTGCCAGCATGGAACCATTCGAGCAGTACTTC; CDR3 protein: CASMEPFEQYF
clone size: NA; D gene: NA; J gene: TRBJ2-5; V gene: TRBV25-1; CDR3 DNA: TGTGCCAGCAGAGAGTTGTACCAAGAGACCCAGTACTTC; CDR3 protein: CASRELYQETQYF
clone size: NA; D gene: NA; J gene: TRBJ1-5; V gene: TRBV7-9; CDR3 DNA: TGTGCCAGCAGCATCCAGGGAGATCAGCCCCAGCATTTT; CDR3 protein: CASSIQGDQPQHF
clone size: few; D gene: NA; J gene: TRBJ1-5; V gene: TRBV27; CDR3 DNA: TGTGCCAGCGGACATATCAATCAGCCCCAGCATTTT; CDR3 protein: CASGHINQPQHF
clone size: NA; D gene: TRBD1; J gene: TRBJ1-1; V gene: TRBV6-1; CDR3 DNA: TGTGCCAGCAGTGAAGGGACAGGGGAAGGGACTGAAGCTTTCTTT; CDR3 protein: CASSEGTGEGTEAFF
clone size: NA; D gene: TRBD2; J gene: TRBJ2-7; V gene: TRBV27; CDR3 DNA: TGTGCCAGCAGTTATGCTAGCGGGAGCTACGAGCAGTACTTC; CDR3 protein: CASSYASGSYEQYF
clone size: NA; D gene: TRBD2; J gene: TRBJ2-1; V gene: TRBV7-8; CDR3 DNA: TGTGCCAGCAGCTTCAACGGACTAGCGGAGAGCTCCTACAATGAGCAGTTCTTC; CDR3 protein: CASSFNGLAESSYNEQFF
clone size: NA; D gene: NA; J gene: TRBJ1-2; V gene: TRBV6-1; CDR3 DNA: TGTGCCAGCAGTTCTGGCCCGGACCTCCATCGGGGCTACACCTTC; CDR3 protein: CASSSGPDLHRGYTF
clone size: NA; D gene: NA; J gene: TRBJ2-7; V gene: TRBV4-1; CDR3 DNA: TGCGCCAGCAGCCAAGAAAAGGAGCTTAACTACGAGCAGTACTTC; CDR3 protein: CASSQEKELNYEQYF
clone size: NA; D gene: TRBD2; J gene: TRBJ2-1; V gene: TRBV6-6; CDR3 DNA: TGTGCCAGCAGTTACGATGGTATTAGCGGGGAAGAGGTGTTCTTC; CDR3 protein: CASSYDGISGEEVFF
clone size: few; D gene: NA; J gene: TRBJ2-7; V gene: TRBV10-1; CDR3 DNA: TGCGCCAGCAGCCGGGACCTCAGCTCCTACGAGCAGTACTTC; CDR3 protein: CASSRDLSSYEQYF
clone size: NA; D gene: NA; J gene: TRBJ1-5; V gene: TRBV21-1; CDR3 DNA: NA; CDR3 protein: CASSKVGQGSPISNQPQHF
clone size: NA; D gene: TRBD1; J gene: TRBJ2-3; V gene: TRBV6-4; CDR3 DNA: TGTGCCAGCAGACGGGACAGGGAGGCTACGCAGTATTTT; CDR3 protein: CASRRDREATQYF
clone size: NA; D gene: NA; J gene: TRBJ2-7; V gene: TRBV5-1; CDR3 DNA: TGCGCCAGTCGGGTTGGTGTGCAGGGCTGGGACGAGCAGTACTTC; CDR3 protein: CASRVGVQGWDEQYF
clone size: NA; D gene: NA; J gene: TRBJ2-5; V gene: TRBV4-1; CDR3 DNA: TGCGCCAGCAGCCAAGATGGGGGTTGGAAGACCCAGTACTTC; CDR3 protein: CASSQDGGWKTQYF
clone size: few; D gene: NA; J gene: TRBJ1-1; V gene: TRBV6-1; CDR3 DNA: TGTGCCAGCAGTGGATCCGAGAACACTGAAGCTTTCTTT; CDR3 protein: CASSGSENTEAFF
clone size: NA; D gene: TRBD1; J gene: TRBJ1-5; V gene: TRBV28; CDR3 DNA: TGTGCCAGCAGTTTTTCCATATTCGAAACAGGGGGCCAAAATCAGCCCCAGCATTTT; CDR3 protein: CASSFSIFETGGQNQPQHF
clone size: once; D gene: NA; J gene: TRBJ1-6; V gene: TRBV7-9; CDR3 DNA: TGTGCCAGCAGCTTAGATAATTTTTTAAATTCACCCCTCCACTTT; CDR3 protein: CASSLDNFLNSPLHF
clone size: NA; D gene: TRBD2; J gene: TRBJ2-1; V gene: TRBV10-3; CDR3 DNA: TGTGCCATCAGGGCAGGGACTAGCGGGAGCTCCTACAATGAGCAGTTCTTC; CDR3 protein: CAIRAGTSGSSYNEQFF